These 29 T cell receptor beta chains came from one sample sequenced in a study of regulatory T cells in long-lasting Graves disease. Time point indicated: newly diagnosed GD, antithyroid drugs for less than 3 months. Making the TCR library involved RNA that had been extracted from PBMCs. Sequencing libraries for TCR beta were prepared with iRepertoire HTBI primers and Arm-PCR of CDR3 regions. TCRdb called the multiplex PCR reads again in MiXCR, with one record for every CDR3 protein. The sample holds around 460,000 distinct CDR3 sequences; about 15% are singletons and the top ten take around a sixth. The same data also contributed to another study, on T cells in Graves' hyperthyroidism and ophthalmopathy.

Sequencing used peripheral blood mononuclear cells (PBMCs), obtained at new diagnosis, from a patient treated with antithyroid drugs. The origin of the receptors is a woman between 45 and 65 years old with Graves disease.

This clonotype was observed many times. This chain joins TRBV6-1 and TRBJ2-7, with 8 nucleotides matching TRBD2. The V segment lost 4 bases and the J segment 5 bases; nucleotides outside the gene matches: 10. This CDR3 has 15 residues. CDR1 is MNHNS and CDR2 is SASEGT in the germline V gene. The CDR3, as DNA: TGTGCCAGCAGTGCCCCCGGGACTAGGACCCACGAGCAGTACTTC. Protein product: CASSAPGTRTHEQYF.

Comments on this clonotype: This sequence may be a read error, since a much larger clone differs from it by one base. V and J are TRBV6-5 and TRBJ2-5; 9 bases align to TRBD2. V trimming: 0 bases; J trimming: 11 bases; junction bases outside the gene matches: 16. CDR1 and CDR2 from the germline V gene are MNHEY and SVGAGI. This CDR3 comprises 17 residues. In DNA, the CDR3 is TGTGCCAGCAGTTACTCGACTAGCGGAACACTCCCCAATGAGCAGTACTTC. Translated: CASSYSTSGTLPNEQYF.

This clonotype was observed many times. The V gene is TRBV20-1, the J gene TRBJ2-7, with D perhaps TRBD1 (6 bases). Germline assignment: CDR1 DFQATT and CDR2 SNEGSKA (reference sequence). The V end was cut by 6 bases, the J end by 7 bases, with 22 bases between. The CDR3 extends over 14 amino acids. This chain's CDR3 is CSAQPDRSNAEQYF. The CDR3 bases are TGCAGTGCCCAACCCGACAGGTCCAACGCTGAGCAGTACTTC.

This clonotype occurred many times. The DNA of the CDR3 is TGTGCCAGCAGTTTCATAGAGGGCGGCTACACCTTC. This codes for CASSFIEGGYTF. The chain recombines TRBV6-5 with TRBJ1-2; D unresolved. V was trimmed by 4 bases and J by 8 bases, leaving 11 bases between them. The CDR3 loop spans 12 amino acids. Germline loops: CDR1 MNHEY, CDR2 SVGAGI.

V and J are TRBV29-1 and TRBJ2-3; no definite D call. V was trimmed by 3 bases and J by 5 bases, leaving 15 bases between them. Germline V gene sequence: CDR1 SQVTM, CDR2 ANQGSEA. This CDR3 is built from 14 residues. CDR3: CSVDRTDSLDTQYF. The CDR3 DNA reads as TGCAGCGTTGACCGGACGGATAGCCTAGATACGCAGTATTTT.

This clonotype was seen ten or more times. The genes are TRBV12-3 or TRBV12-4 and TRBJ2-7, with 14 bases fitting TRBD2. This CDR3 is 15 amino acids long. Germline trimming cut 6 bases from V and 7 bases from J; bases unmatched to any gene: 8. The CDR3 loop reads CASSAGLAGGGEQYF. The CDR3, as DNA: TGTGCCAGCAGCGCTGGACTAGCGGGGGGAGGGGAGCAGTACTTC.

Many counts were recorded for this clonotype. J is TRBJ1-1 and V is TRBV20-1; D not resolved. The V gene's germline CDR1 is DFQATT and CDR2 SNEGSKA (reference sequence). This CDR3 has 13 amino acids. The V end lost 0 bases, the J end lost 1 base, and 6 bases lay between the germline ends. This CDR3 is CSARENGNTEAFF. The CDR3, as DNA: TGCAGTGCTAGAGAGAATGGGAACACTGAAGCTTTCTTT.

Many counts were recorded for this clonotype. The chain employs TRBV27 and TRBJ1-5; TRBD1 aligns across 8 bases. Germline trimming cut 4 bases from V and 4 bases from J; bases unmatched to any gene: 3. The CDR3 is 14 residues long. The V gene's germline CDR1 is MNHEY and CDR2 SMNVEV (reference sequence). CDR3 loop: CASSYRQGNQPQHF. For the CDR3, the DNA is TGTGCCAGCAGTTACCGACAGGGGAATCAGCCCCAGCATTTT.

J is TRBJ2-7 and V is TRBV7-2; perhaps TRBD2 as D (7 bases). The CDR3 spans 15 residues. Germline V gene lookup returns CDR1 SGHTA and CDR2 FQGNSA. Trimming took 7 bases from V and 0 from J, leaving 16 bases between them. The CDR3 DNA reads TGTGCCAGCAACCTAGGGGGGGGAAACTCCTACGAGCAGTACTTC. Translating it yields CASNLGGGNSYEQYF.

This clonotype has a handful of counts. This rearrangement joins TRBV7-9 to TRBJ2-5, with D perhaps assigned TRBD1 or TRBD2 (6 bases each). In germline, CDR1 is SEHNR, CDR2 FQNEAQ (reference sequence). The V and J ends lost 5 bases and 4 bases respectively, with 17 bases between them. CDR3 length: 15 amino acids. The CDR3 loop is CASSAGGSFIETQYF. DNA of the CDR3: TGTGCCAGCAGCGCCGGGGGCAGTTTTATAGAGACCCAGTACTTC.

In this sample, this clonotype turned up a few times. The CDR3 is CSVGTSGPDIYNEQFF. The CDR3, as DNA: TGCAGCGTTGGGACTAGCGGGCCCGACATCTACAATGAGCAGTTCTTC. V is TRBV29-1 and J is TRBJ2-1; 11 bases line up with TRBD2. Germline CDR1 SQVTM, CDR2 ANQGSEA. Trimming removed 4 bases from V and 3 bases from J; junction bases left unmatched: 8. CDR3 length equals 16 residues.

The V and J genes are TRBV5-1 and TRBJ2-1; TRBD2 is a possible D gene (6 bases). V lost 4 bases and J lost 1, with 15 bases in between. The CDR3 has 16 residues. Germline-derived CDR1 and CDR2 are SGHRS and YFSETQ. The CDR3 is CASSRYSGRSYNEQFF. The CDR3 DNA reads TGCGCCAGCAGCCGTTATTCAGGGAGGTCCTACAATGAGCAGTTCTTC.

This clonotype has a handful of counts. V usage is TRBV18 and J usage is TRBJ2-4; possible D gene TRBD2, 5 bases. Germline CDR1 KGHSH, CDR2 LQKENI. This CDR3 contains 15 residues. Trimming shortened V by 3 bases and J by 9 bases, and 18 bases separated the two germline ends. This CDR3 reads CASSPRVWAEGIQYF. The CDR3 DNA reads TGTGCCAGCTCACCCCGGGTCTGGGCTGAGGGCATTCAGTACTTC.

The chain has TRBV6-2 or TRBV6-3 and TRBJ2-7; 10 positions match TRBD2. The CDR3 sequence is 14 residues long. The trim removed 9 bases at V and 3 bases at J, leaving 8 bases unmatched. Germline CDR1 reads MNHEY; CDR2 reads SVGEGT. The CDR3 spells CASGQEREGYEQYF. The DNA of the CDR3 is TGTGCCAGTGGGCAGGAGCGGGAGGGCTACGAGCAGTACTTC.

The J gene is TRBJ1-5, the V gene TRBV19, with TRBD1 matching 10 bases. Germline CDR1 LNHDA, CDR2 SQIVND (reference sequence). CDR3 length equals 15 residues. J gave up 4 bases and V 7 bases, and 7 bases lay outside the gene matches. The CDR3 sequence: CASTTDRGPNQPQHF. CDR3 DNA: TGTGCCAGTACCACAGACAGGGGGCCAAATCAGCCCCAGCATTTT.

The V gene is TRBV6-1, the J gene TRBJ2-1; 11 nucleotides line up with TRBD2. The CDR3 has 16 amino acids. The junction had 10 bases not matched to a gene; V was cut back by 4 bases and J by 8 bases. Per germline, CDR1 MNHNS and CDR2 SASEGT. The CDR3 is CASSGSGRAVYHEQFF. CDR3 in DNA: TGTGCCAGCAGTGGTAGCGGGAGGGCGGTATACCATGAGCAGTTCTTC.

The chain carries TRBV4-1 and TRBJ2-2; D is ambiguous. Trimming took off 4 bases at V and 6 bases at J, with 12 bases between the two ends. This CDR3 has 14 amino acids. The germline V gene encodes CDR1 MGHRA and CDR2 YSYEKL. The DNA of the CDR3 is TGCGCCAGCAGCCTGGCCGAAGGCTCCGGGGAGCTGTTTTTT. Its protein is CASSLAEGSGELFF.

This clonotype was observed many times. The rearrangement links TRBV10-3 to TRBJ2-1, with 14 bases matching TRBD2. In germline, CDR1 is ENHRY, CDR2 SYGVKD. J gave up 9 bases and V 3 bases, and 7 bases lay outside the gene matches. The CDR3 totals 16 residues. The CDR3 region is CAISDGTSGRLGEQFF. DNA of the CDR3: TGTGCCATCAGTGACGGGACTAGCGGGAGATTGGGTGAGCAGTTCTTC.

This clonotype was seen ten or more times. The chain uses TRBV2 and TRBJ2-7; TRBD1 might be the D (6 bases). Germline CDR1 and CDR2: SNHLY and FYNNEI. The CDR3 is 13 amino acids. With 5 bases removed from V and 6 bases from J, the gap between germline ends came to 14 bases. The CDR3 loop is CASSLGGPREQYF. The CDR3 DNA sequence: TGTGCCAGCAGTTTAGGGGGTCCACGCGAGCAGTACTTC.

CDR3 DNA: TGTGCCAGCTCACCACGATATTTGGCGGGAGGCCAGTATAATGAGCAGTTCTTC. This gives the protein CASSPRYLAGGQYNEQFF. The rearrangement uses TRBV18 and TRBJ2-1, with TRBD2 matching 8 bases. The CDR3 has 18 amino acids. From germline, CDR1 is KGHSH and CDR2 LQKENI. The V and J ends lost 1 base and 7 bases, in that order; junction bases with no gene match: 15.

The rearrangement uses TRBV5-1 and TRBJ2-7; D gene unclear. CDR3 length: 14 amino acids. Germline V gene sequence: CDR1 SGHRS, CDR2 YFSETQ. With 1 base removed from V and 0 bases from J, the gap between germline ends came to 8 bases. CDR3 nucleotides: TGCGCCAGCAGCTTGTCCACCGACTCCTACGAGCAGTACTTC. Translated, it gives CASSLSTDSYEQYF. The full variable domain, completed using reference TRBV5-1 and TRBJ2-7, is KAGVTQTPRYLIKTRGQQVTLSCSPISGHRSVSWYQQTPGQGLQFLFEYFSETQRNKGNFPGRFSGRQFSNSRSEMNVSTLELGDSALYLCASSLSTDSYEQYFGPGTRLTVT.

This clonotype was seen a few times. The CDR3 DNA reads TGTGCCAGCAGGCATGGAGAGACCCAGTACTTC. This codes for CASRHGETQYF. The V and J genes are TRBV27 and TRBJ2-5; D gene unclear. Germline CDR1 is MNHEY and CDR2 is SMNVEV (reference sequence). The V gene lost 6 bases and the J gene lost 4 bases, with 6 bases spanning the gap. The CDR3 spans 11 residues.

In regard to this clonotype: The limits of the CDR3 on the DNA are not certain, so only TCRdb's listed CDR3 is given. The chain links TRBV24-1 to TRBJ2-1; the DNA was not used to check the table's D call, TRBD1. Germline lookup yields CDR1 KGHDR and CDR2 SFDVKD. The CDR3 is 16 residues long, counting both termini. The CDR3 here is CATSDFGPGGINEQFF.

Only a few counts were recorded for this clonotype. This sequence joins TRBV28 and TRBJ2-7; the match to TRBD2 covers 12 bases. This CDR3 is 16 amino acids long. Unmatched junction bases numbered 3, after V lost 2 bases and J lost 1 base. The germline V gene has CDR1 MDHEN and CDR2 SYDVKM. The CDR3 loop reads CASSLAGLAGSYEQYF. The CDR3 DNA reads TGTGCCAGCAGTTTAGCGGGACTAGCGGGTTCCTACGAGCAGTACTTC.

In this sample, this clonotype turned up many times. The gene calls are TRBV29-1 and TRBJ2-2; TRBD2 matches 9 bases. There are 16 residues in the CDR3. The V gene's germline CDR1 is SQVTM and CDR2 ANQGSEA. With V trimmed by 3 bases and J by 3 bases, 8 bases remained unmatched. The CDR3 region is CSVEGPAGGHTGELFF. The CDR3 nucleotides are TGCAGCGTTGAGGGCCCAGCGGGAGGCCACACCGGGGAGCTGTTTTTT.

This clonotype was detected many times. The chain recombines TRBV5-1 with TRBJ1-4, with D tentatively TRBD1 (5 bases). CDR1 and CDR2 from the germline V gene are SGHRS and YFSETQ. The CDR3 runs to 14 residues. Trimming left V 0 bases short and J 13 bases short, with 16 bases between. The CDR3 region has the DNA TGCGCCAGCAGCTTGGACCCGGGGGGTAGAGGACTGTTTTTT. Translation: CASSLDPGGRGLFF.

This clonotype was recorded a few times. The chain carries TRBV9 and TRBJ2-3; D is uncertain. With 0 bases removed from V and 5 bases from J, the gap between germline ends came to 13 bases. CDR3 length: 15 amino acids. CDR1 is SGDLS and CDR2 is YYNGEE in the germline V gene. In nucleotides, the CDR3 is TGTGCCAGCAGCGTAGCTTTAGGATCACGAGATACGCAGTATTTT. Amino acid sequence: CASSVALGSRDTQYF.

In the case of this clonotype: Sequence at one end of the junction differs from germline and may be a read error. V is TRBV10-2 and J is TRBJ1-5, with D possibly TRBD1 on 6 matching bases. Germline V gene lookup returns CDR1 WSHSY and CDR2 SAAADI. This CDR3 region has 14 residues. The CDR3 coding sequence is TGCGCCAGCAGTGAGGGCAGGGGCAACCAGCCCCAGCATTTT. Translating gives CASSEGRGNQPQHF.

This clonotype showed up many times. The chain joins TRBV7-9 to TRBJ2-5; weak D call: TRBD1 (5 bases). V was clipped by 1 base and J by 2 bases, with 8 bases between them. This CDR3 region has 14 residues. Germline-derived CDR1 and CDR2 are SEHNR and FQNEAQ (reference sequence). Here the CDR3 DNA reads TGTGCCAGCAGCTTAGGACAGACTCAAGAGACCCAGTACTTC. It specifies CASSLGQTQETQYF.